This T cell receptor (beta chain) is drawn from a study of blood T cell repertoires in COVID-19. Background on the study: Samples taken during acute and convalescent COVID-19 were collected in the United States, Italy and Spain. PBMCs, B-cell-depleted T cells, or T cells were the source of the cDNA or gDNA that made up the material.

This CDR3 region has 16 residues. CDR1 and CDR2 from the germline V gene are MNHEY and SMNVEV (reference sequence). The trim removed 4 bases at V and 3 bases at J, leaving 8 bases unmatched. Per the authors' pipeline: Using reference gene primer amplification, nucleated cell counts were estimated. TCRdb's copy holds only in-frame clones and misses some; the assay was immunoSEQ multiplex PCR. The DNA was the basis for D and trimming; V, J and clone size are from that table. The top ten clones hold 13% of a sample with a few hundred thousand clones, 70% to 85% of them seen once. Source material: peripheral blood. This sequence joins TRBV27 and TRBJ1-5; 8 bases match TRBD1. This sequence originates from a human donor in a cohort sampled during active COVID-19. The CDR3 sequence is CASSSTGQEFNQPQHF. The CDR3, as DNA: TGTGCCAGCAGTTCCACGGGACAGGAGTTCAATCAGCCCCAGCATTTT.